This T cell receptor (beta chain) was found in a study of metastatic and nonmetastatic thyroid tumors. For the study at large: Across peripheral blood and tumor or nodule tissue samples taken from malignant and benign thyroid patients, the repertoires were compared with one another.

This clone was picked up many times. Its antigen is unidentified. Original methodology: It was from CDR3 differences across clinicopathological groups that a distant-metastasis classifier for papillary thyroid cancer was built. With MiXCR, TCRdb called clones anew from the PCR reads. None of the V and J calls come from the authors' own analysis; TCRdb made them. The sample lists about 70,000 clones; less than 20% were seen once. This CDR3 is 15 amino acids long. Losses at the gene ends were 2 bases for V and 4 bases for J; bases not matched to a gene: 5. CDR1 DFQATT and CDR2 SNEGSKA come from the germline V gene (reference sequence). Prior to thyroid surgery, none of the patients had received any treatment. Study-level findings and limits: Malignant tumors reportedly showed significantly higher TCR beta diversity than benign nodules in both blood and tumor.

The sequenced sample was blood. The receptor comes from a female donor with papillary thyroid cancer or a benign thyroid nodule (not recorded which). Some clones in this sample may be carry-over from other donors' samples. This sequence joins TRBV20-1 and TRBJ2-1; 10 bases agree with TRBD2. The CDR3 nucleotides are TGCAGTGCTAGACCTAGCGGGAGCGGTTACAATGAGCAGTTCTTC. Protein sequence: CSARPSGSGYNEQFF.